The 9 T cell receptor beta chains presented below share a single source sample, sequenced in a study of T cell repertoires in cytomegalovirus infection. Antigens of these TCRs are unknown. MiXCR, applied by TCRdb to the reads, yields one record per CDR3 protein. The data show 57,000 or so distinct CDR3 sequences, more than 25% seen once. The material sequenced was PBMCs, sequenced either directly or after in vitro stimulation (not recorded which). Receptor source: a human donor in good health (CMV status not recorded). Some clones in this sample may be carry-over from other donors' samples.

A note on this clonotype: A much larger clone differs by one base, so this may be a read error. V and J are TRBV7-9 and TRBJ2-5; possibly TRBD2 for D (5 bases). This CDR3 has 17 amino acids. Germline CDR1 SEHNR, CDR2 FQNEAQ (reference sequence). The DNA for the CDR3 is TGTGCCAGCAGCTTAGTTGCGGCCCGAGGGCCACAAGAGACCCTGTACTTC. It specifies CASSLVAARGPQETLYF.

Ten or more counts support this clonotype. The chain couples TRBV7-2 to TRBJ2-7, with 7 nucleotides matching TRBD1. Germline CDR1 is SGHTA and CDR2 is FQGNSA. The J segment lost 3 bases and the V segment lost 3 bases, leaving 5 bases of the junction unmatched. This CDR3 is 14 amino acids long. CDR3 residues: CASSFAQGDYEQYF. The CDR3 coding sequence is TGTGCCAGCAGCTTTGCCCAGGGGGACTACGAGCAGTACTTC. The whole variable domain, remainder taken from reference TRBV7-2 and TRBJ2-7, is GAGVSQSPSNKVTEKGKDVELRCDPISGHTALYWYRQSLGQGLEFLIYFQGNSAPDKSGLPSDRFSAERTGGSVSTLTIQRTQQEDSAVYLCASSFAQGDYEQYFGPGTRLTVT.

The gene calls are TRBV4-2 and TRBJ2-3, with D possibly TRBD2 on 6 matching bases. CDR1 is LGHNA and CDR2 is YNFKEQ in the germline V gene. The CDR3 is 14 amino acids. Trimming removed 0 bases at V and 5 bases at J, with 9 bases between. The DNA for the CDR3 is TGTGCCAGCAGCCAAGACGGGGGAAGAGATACGCAGTATTTT. As protein: CASSQDGGRDTQYF.

The genes are TRBV20-1 and TRBJ2-1; no clear D. Germline V gene sequence: CDR1 DFQATT, CDR2 SNEGSKA (reference sequence). This CDR3 contains 12 residues. Trimming removed 6 bases at V and 4 bases at J, with 10 bases between. The DNA for the CDR3 is TGCAGTGCCCTAACTTGGTACAATGAGCAGTTCTTC. As protein: CSALTWYNEQFF.

The chain couples TRBV7-9 to TRBJ1-2; maybe TRBD1 (6 bases). The CDR3 is 17 amino acids. V dropped 4 bases and J dropped 8 bases, with 26 bases sitting between them. Germline CDR1 reads SEHNR; CDR2 reads FQNEAQ (reference sequence). The CDR3 spells CASSSNAVWTAGGGYTF. The CDR3, as DNA: TGTGCCAGCAGCTCCAATGCGGTCTGGACAGCTGGGGGGGGCTACACCTTC.

This chain uses TRBV5-4 with TRBJ2-1; D not certain. V was pared by 6 bases and J by 3 bases, with 16 bases between. This CDR3 spans 15 amino acids. Germline V CDR1 and CDR2: SGHNT, YYREEE (reference sequence). CDR3 nucleotides: TGTGCCAGCACTCTTGGGCCATCAGTCTACAATGAGCAGTTCTTC. Translated: CASTLGPSVYNEQFF. Based on the CDR3 plus reference TRBV5-4 and TRBJ2-1, the full variable domain is ETGVTQSPTHLIKTRGQQVTLRCSSQSGHNTVSWYQQALGQGPQFIFQYYREEENGRGNFPPRFSGLQFPNYSSELNVNALELDDSALYLCASTLGPSVYNEQFFGPGTRLTVL.

In its sample, this clonotype was seen a few times. The chain links TRBV7-9 to TRBJ2-3, with a weak D call TRBD1 (5 bases). V shed 5 bases and J shed 6 bases, with 9 bases lying between them. CDR1 and CDR2 (germline): SEHNR, FQNEAQ (reference sequence). This CDR3 region has 12 residues. The CDR3 sequence is CASSRPGDTQYF. As DNA, the CDR3 is TGTGCCAGCAGCCGACCAGGGGATACGCAGTATTTT.

The chain joins TRBV10-3 to TRBJ1-3, with D possibly matching TRBD1 (5 bases). V lost 5 bases to trimming and J lost 3 bases, with 14 bases between them. Looked up from germline, CDR1 is ENHRY and CDR2 is SYGVKD. The CDR3 is made up of 15 amino acids. The CDR3 protein is CAISTWGLIGNTIYF. The DNA of the CDR3 is TGTGCCATCAGTACCTGGGGACTTATTGGAAACACCATATATTTT.

There are a few counts of this clonotype. This chain uses TRBV28 with TRBJ2-1; TRBD2 aligns across 12 bases. Germline V gives CDR1 MDHEN, CDR2 SYDVKM. CDR3 length: 17 amino acids. V was clipped by 1 base and J by 6 bases; unmatched bases: 7. The CDR3 nucleotides are TGTGCCAGCAGTTTATCCCTGACTAGCGGGGGAATCAATGAGCAGTTCTTC. The encoded protein is CASSLSLTSGGINEQFF.